The clone carrying this T cell receptor beta chain was detected many times. What it recognizes is unknown. The CDR3 has 15 residues. Trimming left V 2 bases short and J 0 bases short, with 11 bases between. Germline lookup yields CDR1 SGHRS and CDR2 YFSETQ. This sample is part of a study of T-cell reconstitution after alpha-beta-depleted transplantation in children. General observations from the study: About two months after transplant, alpha-beta T cells reportedly came from several hundred expanded graft clones. One year after transplant, T-cell counts and diversity came mostly from newly produced T cells.

As it was prepared, the TCRbeta library received unique molecular identifiers. In TCRdb, the PCR reads were re-called with MiXCR into one record per CDR3 protein. The data show 450,000 to 600,000 distinct CDR3 sequences, more than 9% seen once. The chain has TRBV5-1 and TRBJ1-1, with D perhaps matching TRBD1 (5 bases). The sample consisted of PBMCs, taken before TCRalphabeta/CD19-depleted stem cell transplant. The sequence was obtained from a child younger than 10 with inherited bone marrow failure, due to receive a stem cell transplant. The CDR3 nucleotides are TGCGCCAGCAGCTTTACTACCAGGGTGAACACTGAAGCTTTCTTT. Translating gives CASSFTTRVNTEAFF.